The subject of this entry is one TCR beta chain. Authors' processing steps: Estimation of nucleated cell counts was performed using reference gene primer amplification. Profiling relied on immunoSEQ multiplex PCR, and the TCRdb table lists in-frame clones only, not all of them. Clone size and the V and J calls come from that table; the DNA yielded D and trimming. The sample lists roughly 34,000 clones; about 85% were seen once. CDR1 GTSNPN and CDR2 SVGIG come from the germline V gene (reference sequence). This CDR3 has 12 amino acids. Trimming cost V 8 bases and J 2 bases, with 10 bases left between them. These data originate in a study of blood T cell repertoires in COVID-19. About the research overall: There were acute and convalescent COVID-19 samples, and they came from the United States, Italy and Spain.

The rearrangement links TRBV30 to TRBJ1-5; tentative D call: TRBD1 (6 bases). Sequenced input: peripheral blood. This TCR came from an elderly woman with active or convalescent COVID-19. For the CDR3, the DNA is TGTGCCGGAAACAGGGGCAATCAGCCCCAGCATTTT. It encodes CAGNRGNQPQHF.